This T cell receptor (beta chain) is from a study of cytomegalovirus exposure and HLA in healthy donors. With 0 bases clipped from V and 5 bases from J, the junction kept 4 bases outside the gene matches. The CDR3 consists of 15 residues. CDR1 is LGHNA, CDR2 YNFKEQ, per germline. Concerning this clone itself: The antigen is undetermined.

General observations from the study: Donors belonging to an Asian-associated ancestry cluster reportedly showed fewer N-insertions in productive TCRs than the roughly 700-donor mean, according to what a later analysis found. Segments of the TCR beta V type were, in most cases, productive about 87% or about 30% of the time in an earlier analysis. Later work found most CMV-associated TCR beta chains apparently HLA-restricted.

Primers for the PCR totalled 60 Vbeta and 13 Jbeta. Assay: immunoSEQ multiplex PCR; the TCRdb copy retains only in-frame clones and omits some. Altogether about 65,000 clones are present, 60% to 80% being singletons, with the ten largest covering 2.8%. The source material was PBMCs. The source is a man younger than 40 in good health and CMV-seronegative. The J gene is TRBJ2-1, the V gene TRBV4-2; 7 nucleotides agree with TRBD1. The CDR3 reads CASSQDGQVDNEQFF. The CDR3 DNA sequence: TGTGCCAGCAGCCAAGATGGACAGGTAGACAATGAGCAGTTCTTC.